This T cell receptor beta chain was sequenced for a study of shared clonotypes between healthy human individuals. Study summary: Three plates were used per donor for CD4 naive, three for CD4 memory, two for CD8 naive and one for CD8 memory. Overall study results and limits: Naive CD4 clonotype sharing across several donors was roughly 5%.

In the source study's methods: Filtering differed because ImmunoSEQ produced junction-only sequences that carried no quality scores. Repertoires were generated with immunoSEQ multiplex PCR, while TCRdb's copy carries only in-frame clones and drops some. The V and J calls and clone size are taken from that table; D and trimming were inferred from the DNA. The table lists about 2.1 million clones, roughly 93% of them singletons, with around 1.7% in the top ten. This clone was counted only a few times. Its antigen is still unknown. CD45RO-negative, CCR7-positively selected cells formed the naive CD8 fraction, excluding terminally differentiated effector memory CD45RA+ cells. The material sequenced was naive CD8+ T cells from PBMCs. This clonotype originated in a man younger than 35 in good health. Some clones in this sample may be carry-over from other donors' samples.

CDR3 region: CATSSSGSSYNEQFF. In nucleotides, the CDR3 is TGTGCCACCAGCAGTAGCGGGAGCTCCTACAATGAGCAGTTCTTC. V gene TRBV15 combines with J gene TRBJ2-1; TRBD2 matches 9 bases. This CDR3 spans 15 amino acids. V shed 3 bases, J shed 0 bases, and the junction held 0 bases outside the gene matches. The germline gives CDR1 LNHNV, CDR2 YYDKDF (reference sequence).